Sequencing of this TCR beta chain was carried out in a study of blood T cell repertoires in COVID-19. TCRdb keeps only in-frame clones here, not all; method: immunoSEQ multiplex PCR. This sample has 150,000 to 200,000 clones, with about four fifths found just once. Trimming took 4 bases from V and 1 from J; bases not matched to a gene: 3. The CDR3 totals 14 residues. Germline CDR1 reads SQVTM; CDR2 reads ANQGSEA. Comments on this clone: In the same sample, other DNA sequences code for this CDR3.

Participants' own reports of clinical history determined their cohort assignment. Cohort 3 donors were reported recovered after two negative PCRs, clearance, or symptom resolution. The chain recombines TRBV29-1 with TRBJ2-2, with 7 bases fitting TRBD1. The clonotype was recovered from a woman between 55 and 75 years old who had recovered from COVID-19. Sequencing was done on a sample of PBMCs or T cells enriched from blood (not recorded which). The CDR3 sequence: CSVVGTENTGELFF. The CDR3, as DNA: TGCAGCGTTGTTGGGACAGAGAACACCGGGGAGCTGTTTTTT.